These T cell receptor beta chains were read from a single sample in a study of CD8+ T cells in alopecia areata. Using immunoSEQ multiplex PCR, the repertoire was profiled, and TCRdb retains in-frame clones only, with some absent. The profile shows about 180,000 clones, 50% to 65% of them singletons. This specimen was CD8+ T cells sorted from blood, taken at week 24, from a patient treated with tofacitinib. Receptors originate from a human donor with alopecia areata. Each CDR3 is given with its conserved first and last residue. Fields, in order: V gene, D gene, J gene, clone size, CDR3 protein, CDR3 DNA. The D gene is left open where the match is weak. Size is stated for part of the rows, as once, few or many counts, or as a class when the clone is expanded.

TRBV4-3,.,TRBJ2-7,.,CASSQDRGQGYEQYF,TGCGCCAGCAGCCAAGATCGGGGACAAGGCTACGAGCAGTACTTC
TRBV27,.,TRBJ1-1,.,CASSFFQGGTEAFF,TGTGCCAGCAGTTTTTTCCAGGGCGGCACTGAAGCTTTCTTT
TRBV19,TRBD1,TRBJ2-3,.,CASTRTLRTGDTDTQYF,TGTGCCAGTACCAGGACACTTCGGACAGGCGACACAGATACGCAGTATTTT
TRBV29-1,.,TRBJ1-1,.,CSVEEANEAFF,TGCAGCGTTGAAGAGGCAAATGAAGCTTTCTTT
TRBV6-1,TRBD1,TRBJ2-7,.,CASSTGVPYEQYF,TGTGCCAGCAGCACAGGGGTCCCCTACGAGCAGTACTTC
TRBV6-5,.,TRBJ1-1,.,CASSTQGGVVAFF,TGTGCCAGCAGCACCCAGGGTGGGGTAGTAGCTTTCTTT
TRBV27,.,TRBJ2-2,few,CASWYSANTGELFF,TGTGCCAGCTGGTACAGCGCCAACACCGGGGAGCTGTTTTTT
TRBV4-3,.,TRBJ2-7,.,CASSQGFRDFRIYEQYF,TGCGCCAGCAGCCAAGGCTTCCGGGACTTTAGGATCTACGAGCAGTACTTC
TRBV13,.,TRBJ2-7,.,CASSLVSSYEQYF,TGTGCCAGCAGCTTAGTCAGCTCCTACGAGCAGTACTTC
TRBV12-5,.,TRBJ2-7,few,CASGKQSHPYEQYF,TGTGCTAGTGGCAAACAGTCGCACCCCTACGAGCAGTACTTC
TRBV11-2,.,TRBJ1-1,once,CASTTHPVVPNTEAFF,TGTGCCAGCACCACCCACCCCGTGGTCCCGAACACTGAAGCTTTCTTT
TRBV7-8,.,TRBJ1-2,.,CASSLNDRQDGYTF,TGTGCCAGCAGCTTAAATGATAGGCAGGATGGCTACACCTTC
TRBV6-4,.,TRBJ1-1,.,CASSDGRNTEAFF,TGTGCCAGCAGTGACGGGAGAAACACTGAAGCTTTCTTT
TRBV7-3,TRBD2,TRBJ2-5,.,CASSLSGGAGETQYF,TGTGCCAGCAGTCTCTCCGGGGGGGCCGGGGAGACCCAGTACTTC
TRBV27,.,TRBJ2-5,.,CASSDPRTSETQYF,TGTGCCAGCAGCGATCCTCGGACATCAGAGACCCAGTACTTC
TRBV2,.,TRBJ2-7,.,CASRPGPSYEQYF,TGTGCCAGCAGGCCCGGGCCCTCCTACGAGCAGTACTTC
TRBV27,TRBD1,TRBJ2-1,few,CASSPPGGFYNEQFF,TGTGCCAGCAGTCCGCCAGGGGGCTTCTACAATGAGCAGTTCTTC
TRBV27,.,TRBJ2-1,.,CASSLYSYNEQFF,TGTGCCAGCAGTTTATATTCCTACAATGAGCAGTTCTTC
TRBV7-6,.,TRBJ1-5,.,CASSAYGGSNQPQHF,TGTGCCAGCAGCGCTTACGGGGGTAGCAATCAGCCCCAGCATTTT
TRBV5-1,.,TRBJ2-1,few,CASSLRGNNEQFF,TGCGCCAGCAGCTTGAGGGGGAACAATGAGCAGTTCTTC
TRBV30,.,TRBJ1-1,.,CAWSSGIEAEAFF,TGTGCCTGGAGTTCAGGGATAGAGGCTGAAGCTTTCTTT
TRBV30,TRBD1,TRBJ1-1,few,CAWRNTNRQGFEAFF,TGTGCCTGGAGAAACACCAATCGACAGGGATTTGAAGCTTTCTTT
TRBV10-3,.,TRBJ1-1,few,CAISERAENTEAFF,TGTGCCATCAGTGAGAGGGCAGAGAACACTGAAGCTTTCTTT
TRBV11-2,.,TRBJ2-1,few,CASSFSNEQFF,TGTGCCAGCAGCTTTTCCAATGAGCAGTTCTTC
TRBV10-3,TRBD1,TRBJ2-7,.,CAIRGQGANEQYF,TGTGCCATTCGAGGACAGGGGGCGAACGAGCAGTACTTC
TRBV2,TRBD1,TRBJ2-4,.,CASSEGGQGYFFIQYF,TGTGCCAGCAGTGAAGGAGGACAGGGATATTTTTTCATTCAGTACTTC
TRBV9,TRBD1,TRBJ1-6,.,CASSEGGQNSPLHF,TGTGCCAGCAGCGAGGGGGGACAGAATTCACCCCTCCACTTT
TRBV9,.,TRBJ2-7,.,CASSVGESYEQYF,TGTGCCAGCAGCGTAGGCGAATCCTACGAGCAGTACTTC
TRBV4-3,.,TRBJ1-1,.,CASSQDSGSSTEAFF,TGCGCCAGCAGCCAAGATTCAGGGTCGAGCACTGAAGCTTTCTTT
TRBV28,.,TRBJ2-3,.,CASSPHPTSTDTQYF,TGTGCCAGCAGTCCCCACCCTACCAGCACAGATACGCAGTATTTT
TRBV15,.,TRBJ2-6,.,CATQSSGANVLTF,TGTGCCACCCAGAGCTCTGGGGCCAACGTCCTGACTTTC
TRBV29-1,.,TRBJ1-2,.,CSVDAGGGYTF,TGCAGCGTTGACGCGGGGGGCGGCTACACCTTC
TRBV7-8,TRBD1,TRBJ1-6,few,CASSLLNRDRDSPLHF,TGTGCCAGCAGCTTGTTAAACCGGGACAGAGATTCACCCCTCCACTTT
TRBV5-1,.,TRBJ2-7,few,CASSLDPDEQYF,TGCGCCAGCAGCTTGGACCCGGACGAGCAGTACTTC
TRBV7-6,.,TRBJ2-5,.,CASSLRVSLYQETQYF,TGTGCCAGCAGCTTACGTGTCAGTCTTTACCAAGAGACCCAGTACTTC
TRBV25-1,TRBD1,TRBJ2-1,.,CASSESDRGSYNEQFF,TGTGCCAGCAGTGAAAGCGACAGGGGCTCCTACAATGAGCAGTTCTTC
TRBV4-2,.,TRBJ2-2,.,CASSIGRGSAGELFF,TGTGCCAGCAGCATCGGTAGGGGGTCAGCCGGGGAGCTGTTTTTT
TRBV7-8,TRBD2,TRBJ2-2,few,CASSLGTSGVPGELFF,TGTGCCAGCAGCTTAGGGACTAGCGGGGTCCCCGGGGAGCTGTTTTTT
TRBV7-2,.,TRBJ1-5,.,CASSFRLGNNQPQHF,TGTGCCAGCAGCTTTCGTCTGGGGAACAATCAGCCCCAGCATTTT
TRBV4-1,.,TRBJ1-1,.,CASSQDRGITEAFF,TGCGCCAGCAGCCAAGATCGGGGAATCACTGAAGCTTTCTTT
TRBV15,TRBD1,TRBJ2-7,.,CATSRYRDRANEQYF,TGTGCCACCAGCAGGTACCGGGACAGGGCAAACGAGCAGTACTTC
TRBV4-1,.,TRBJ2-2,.,CASSHRVSTGELFF,TGCGCCAGCAGCCATAGGGTCTCCACCGGGGAGCTGTTTTTT
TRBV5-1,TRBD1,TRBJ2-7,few,CASSRGQADEQYF,TGCGCCAGCAGCCGGGGACAGGCGGACGAGCAGTACTTC
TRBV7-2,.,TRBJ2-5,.,CASSLSSWTETQYF,TGTGCCAGCAGCTTATCGTCATGGACGGAGACCCAGTACTTC
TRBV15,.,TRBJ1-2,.,CATSRDLSGYGYTF,TGTGCCACCAGCAGAGATCTTAGCGGGTATGGCTACACCTTC
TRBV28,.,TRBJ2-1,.,CASTGGMHSYNEQFF,TGTGCCAGCACCGGGGGAATGCACTCCTACAATGAGCAGTTCTTC
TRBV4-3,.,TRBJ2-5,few,CASSQESGGAGETQYF,TGCGCCAGCAGCCAAGAAAGTGGGGGGGCCGGGGAGACCCAGTACTTC
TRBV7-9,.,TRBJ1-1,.,CASSRQDRRAEAFF,TGTGCCAGCAGCCGACAAGACAGGCGCGCTGAAGCTTTCTTT
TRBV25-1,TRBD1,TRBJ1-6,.,CASSEKQGNSPLHF,TGTGCCAGCAGTGAGAAACAGGGGAATTCACCCCTCCACTTT
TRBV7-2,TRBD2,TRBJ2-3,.,CASSHSGGANTQYF,TGTGCCAGCAGCCATAGCGGGGGGGCCAATACGCAGTATTTT
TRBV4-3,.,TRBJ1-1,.,CASSQDPPLHEQNTEAFF,TGCGCCAGCAGCCAAGATCCCCCCCTACACGAACAAAACACTGAAGCTTTCTTT
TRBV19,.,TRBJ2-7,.,CASIGADYEQYF,TGTGCCAGTATAGGGGCAGACTACGAGCAGTACTTC
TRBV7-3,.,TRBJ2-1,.,CASSQNLRGAQFF,TGTGCCAGCAGCCAAAACCTAAGAGGGGCACAGTTCTTC